What follows are 25 T cell receptor beta chains derived from one specimen sequenced in a study of cytotoxic CD8 clonotypes in ibrutinib-treated CLL. TCRdb's table, derived via immunoSEQ multiplex PCR, lists solely in-frame clones and lacks some. The data show about 21,000 clones, 70% to 85% seen once. Sequences were derived from PBMCs, sampled before ibrutinib treatment. The receptor set was obtained from a human donor with chronic lymphocytic leukemia.

This clone is medium-sized (0.01 to 0.1%) in the sample. The CDR3: CASSPQRVGERETQYF. CDR3 in DNA: TGTGCCAGCAGCCCTCAACGGGTGGGTGAGCGAGAGACCCAGTACTTC. The rearrangement joins TRBV5-4 to TRBJ2-5; no clear D. Trimming took off 4 bases at V and 4 bases at J, with 20 bases between the two ends. Germline values: CDR1 SGHNT, CDR2 YYREEE (reference sequence). The CDR3 length is 16 residues.

This chain uses TRBV6-6 with TRBJ1-1, with TRBD1 matching over 8 bases. V lost 6 bases to trimming and J lost 2 bases; unmatched junction nucleotides: 8. Germline CDR1 MNHNY, CDR2 SVGAGI (reference sequence). The length of the CDR3 is 15 residues. CDR3 region: CASRKDRGRNTEAFF. Written as DNA, the CDR3 is TGTGCCAGCAGAAAAGACAGGGGAAGAAACACTGAAGCTTTCTTT.

J is TRBJ2-5 and V is TRBV28, with a possible D match to TRBD1 (5 bases). The CDR3 contains 17 residues. The germline CDR1 and CDR2 sequences are MDHEN and SYDVKM. V lost 7 bases and J 3 bases, leaving 24 bases between the germline ends. Written as DNA, the CDR3 is TGTGCCAGCACCAAAGCGCAGGGAATTTTTACCAAAGAGACCCAGTACTTC. Encoded protein: CASTKAQGIFTKETQYF. The entire variable domain, with the rest obtained from reference TRBV28 and TRBJ2-5, is as follows: DVKVTQSSRYLVKRTGEKVFLECVQDMDHENMFWYRQDPGLGLRLIYFSYDVKMKEKGDIPEGYSVSREKKERFSLILESASTNQTSMYLCASTKAQGIFTKETQYFGPGTRLLVL.

This clone occurred once. V and J are TRBV9 and TRBJ2-7; tentatively, D is TRBD2 (7 bases). This CDR3 has 15 amino acids. V gave up 0 bases and J gave up 6 bases, with 16 bases separating them. Looked up from germline, CDR1 is SGDLS and CDR2 is YYNGEE. Here the CDR3 DNA reads TGTGCCAGCAGCGTAGATGGGGGAGGGGGTCGCGAGCAGTACTTC. It yields the protein CASSVDGGGGREQYF.

The chain has TRBV18 and TRBJ1-2; unclear D gene. Per the germline V gene, CDR1 is KGHSH and CDR2 is LQKENI. The CDR3 is 16 amino acids. The germline V and J ends were trimmed by 3 bases and 1 base, with 15 bases remaining between them. The CDR3 DNA reads TGTGCCAGCTCACCGAACGGACGCGCGGGTAACTATGGCTACACCTTC. Residues: CASSPNGRAGNYGYTF.

This clone appeared a few times. This chain links TRBV6-6 with TRBJ1-1; D perhaps matches TRBD1 (5 bases). The CDR3 runs to 13 residues. The V end lost 2 bases, the J end lost 3 bases, and 7 bases lay between the germline ends. CDR1 and CDR2 (germline): MNHNY, SVGAGI (reference sequence). CDR3 amino acids: CASSYEGHTEAFF. CDR3 coding DNA: TGTGCCAGCAGTTACGAGGGACACACTGAAGCTTTCTTT.

This clone has just a few counts. The rearrangement uses TRBV28 and TRBJ1-2, with 7 positions matching TRBD1. Losses at the gene ends were 6 bases for V and 4 bases for J; bases not matched to a gene: 11. CDR1 and CDR2 (germline): MDHEN, SYDVKM. The CDR3 runs 15 residues. CDR3 loop: CASRPGTVVSYGYTF. CDR3 bases: TGTGCCAGCAGACCTGGGACAGTCGTAAGCTATGGCTACACCTTC.

The chain is built from TRBV11-2 and TRBJ2-1; maybe TRBD1 (6 bases). Germline V gene sequence: CDR1 SGHAT, CDR2 FQNNGV. This CDR3 has 16 residues. The V and J ends lost 1 base and 5 bases respectively, with 15 bases between them. DNA of the CDR3: TGTGCCAGCAGCTTAGTTTGGTCAGGGGCAAACAATGAGCAGTTCTTC. It specifies CASSLVWSGANNEQFF.

This clone was found a few times. This chain links TRBV4-2 with TRBJ2-7, with 7 bases identical to TRBD1. With 4 bases clipped from V and 3 bases from J, the junction kept 9 bases outside the gene matches. The germline gives CDR1 LGHNA, CDR2 YNFKEQ. The CDR3 length is 15 residues. CDR3 loop: CASSRSGQTFYEQYF. The CDR3 region has the DNA TGTGCCAGCAGCCGGTCGGGACAGACTTTCTACGAGCAGTACTTC.

The chain is built from TRBV7-3 and TRBJ2-3; D perhaps matches TRBD2 (5 bases). The CDR3 has 14 amino acids. V was trimmed by 0 bases and J by 6 bases, leaving 10 bases between them. Germline V lookup: CDR1 SGHTA, CDR2 FQGTGA. CDR3 amino acids: CASSLTGGLDTQYF. The CDR3 region has the DNA TGTGCCAGCAGCTTAACTGGCGGACTGGATACGCAGTATTTT.

The V gene is TRBV20-1, the J gene TRBJ2-5; D is unclear. Between the trimmed V and J ends, which lost 4 bases and 9 bases, there was a span of 12 bases. The CDR3 covers 11 residues. Germline lookup yields CDR1 DFQATT and CDR2 SNEGSKA (reference sequence). DNA of the CDR3: TGCAGTGCTAAGGCCCAAGGAGCCCAGTACTTC. Amino acids: CSAKAQGAQYF.

The sample holds a few counts of this clone. The chain combines TRBV5-5 with TRBJ2-7; D might be TRBD1 or TRBD2, each matching 5 bases. The CDR3 totals 16 residues. Germline CDR1 and CDR2: SGHKS and YYEKEE (reference sequence). V was shortened by 1 base and J by 3 bases, with 17 bases between the two germline ends. The CDR3 coding sequence is TGTGCCAGCAGCTTGAGTGAAGCAGGGAGACTCTACGAGCAGTACTTC. Protein: CASSLSEAGRLYEQYF.

Here the CDR3 DNA reads TGTGCCAGCAGCTTGGCCGGGGGTGTCGAGCAGTACTTC. It is translated as CASSLAGGVEQYF. The chain couples TRBV5-5 to TRBJ2-7; possibly TRBD2 for D (6 bases). This CDR3 contains 13 residues. Germline CDR1 reads SGHKS; CDR2 reads YYEKEE (reference sequence). V dropped 0 bases and J dropped 6 bases, with 10 bases sitting between them.

The rearrangement links TRBV18 to TRBJ1-4; weak D call: TRBD1 (5 bases). The V end was cut by 4 bases, the J end by 7 bases, with 10 bases between. CDR1 is KGHSH and CDR2 is LQKENI in the germline V gene. The CDR3 is made up of 13 amino acids. The CDR3 here is CASSRGDVEKLFF. Here the CDR3 DNA reads TGTGCCAGCTCACGGGGGGACGTTGAAAAACTGTTTTTT.

The V call is TRBV6-1, the J call TRBJ2-7, with unresolved D. V was cut by 3 bases and J by 3 bases, with 12 bases left in between. Germline CDR1 reads MNHNS; CDR2 reads SASEGT. This CDR3 has 14 residues. This CDR3 reads CASSEWSPDYEQYF. The CDR3, as DNA: TGTGCCAGCAGTGAGTGGAGCCCAGACTACGAGCAGTACTTC.

This clone was seen more than once but under ten times. The chain links TRBV4-1 to TRBJ1-3; D gene uncertain. Germline V gene sequence: CDR1 MGHRA, CDR2 YSYEKL. V lost 1 base and J 0 bases, leaving 7 bases between the germline ends. The CDR3 is 15 residues long. The CDR3 DNA reads TGCGCCAGCAGCCAAGGGTGGGGCTCTGGAAACACCATATATTTT. This codes for CASSQGWGSGNTIYF.

CDR3 DNA: TGCGCCAGCAGCCCTCCCGCTAGCGGGGTTACCGGGGAGCTGTTTTTT. This sequence encodes CASSPPASGVTGELFF. The chain carries TRBV5-1 and TRBJ2-2, with TRBD2 matching over 9 bases. The CDR3 covers 16 residues. Germline V gene data show CDR1 as SGHRS and CDR2 as YFSETQ. V shed 4 bases, J shed 5 bases, and the junction held 9 bases outside the gene matches.

This chain links TRBV19 with TRBJ2-3; TRBD1 matches at 11 bases. The V and J ends lost 6 bases and 8 bases, in that order; junction bases with no gene match: 13. From germline, CDR1 is LNHDA and CDR2 SQIVND (reference sequence). The CDR3 is 16 residues long. In DNA form, the CDR3 reads TGTGCCAGTAGCCCGGACAGGGGGCAAGATTGGGGTACGCAGTATTTT. The encoded protein is CASSPDRGQDWGTQYF.

The chain links TRBV9 to TRBJ2-1; tentatively, D is TRBD2 (6 bases). Per the germline V gene, CDR1 is SGDLS and CDR2 is YYNGEE. The CDR3 is made up of 16 amino acids. Trimming took off 2 bases at V and 0 bases at J, with 12 bases between the two ends. The CDR3 is CASSVEGLGSYNEQFF. The CDR3 DNA is TGTGCCAGCAGCGTCGAGGGACTGGGCTCCTACAATGAGCAGTTCTTC.

This clone showed up just once. The rearrangement joins TRBV23-1 to TRBJ2-5, with 7 bases matching TRBD2. TRBV23-1 is noted as an ORF with a role that remains uncertain. V lost 4 bases, J lost 5 bases, and 7 bases stayed unmatched. This CDR3 region has 14 residues. This CDR3 is CASSRRGRCETQYF. The CDR3 DNA follows: TGCGCCAGCAGTCGGCGGGGGAGGTGTGAGACCCAGTACTTC.

This chain uses TRBV29-1 with TRBJ2-1, with no clear D. CDR1 and CDR2 (germline): SQVTM, ANQGSEA. This CDR3 is built from 12 residues. The V and J ends lost 0 bases and 7 bases respectively, with 7 bases between them. The CDR3: CSVEDGVNEQFF. The CDR3, as DNA: TGCAGCGTTGAAGATGGGGTAAATGAGCAGTTCTTC.

The rearrangement uses TRBV27 and TRBJ1-2; no firm D call. The germline gives CDR1 MNHEY, CDR2 SMNVEV (reference sequence). The CDR3 is 14 residues long. The V end lost 6 bases, the J end lost 2 bases, and 13 bases lay between the germline ends. CDR3 sequence: CASRGLGTNYGYTF. In DNA form, the CDR3 reads TGTGCCAGCAGGGGCCTTGGAACAAACTATGGCTACACCTTC.

The rearrangement joins TRBV6-5 to TRBJ2-7, with 8 bases matching TRBD2. J gave up 0 bases and V 10 bases, and 2 bases lay outside the gene matches. This CDR3 spans 12 amino acids. CDR1 is MNHEY, CDR2 SVGAGI, per germline. CDR3 residues: CATRGGSYEQYF. In DNA form, the CDR3 reads TGTGCCACCCGGGGGGGCTCCTACGAGCAGTACTTC.

The chain uses TRBV5-1 and TRBJ2-5, with no clear D. Germline loops: CDR1 SGHRS, CDR2 YFSETQ. V was cut by 0 bases and J by 4 bases, with 10 bases left in between. This CDR3 contains 14 residues. In nucleotides, the CDR3 is TGCGCCAGCAGCTTGGCTGGGATTGGAGAGACCCAGTACTTC. This codes for CASSLAGIGETQYF.

The rearrangement joins TRBV4-2 to TRBJ2-3; tentatively, D is TRBD1 or TRBD2 (6 bases each). Germline V gives CDR1 LGHNA, CDR2 YNFKEQ. This CDR3 region has 19 residues. V was clipped by 1 base and J by 6 bases, with 26 bases between them. Here the CDR3 DNA reads TGTGCCAGCAGCCAAGGAAATAGCGGAGGGGGGTTTAATTTGGATACGCAGTATTTT. Encoded protein: CASSQGNSGGGFNLDTQYF.